These 25 T cell receptor beta chains were all obtained from the same sample, sequenced in a study of early T cells in non-severe SARS-CoV-2 infection. TCRdb redid the calling of the 5' RACE reads with MiXCR, one entry per CDR3 protein. The data show about 25,000 distinct CDR3 sequences, 3.5% to 5.5% seen once. What was sequenced was whole blood. The receptor source for this set is an adult who was a healthcare worker with PCR-confirmed SARS-CoV-2 infection or an uninfected control (not recorded which).

Ten or more counts support this clonotype. The chain links TRBV4-3 to TRBJ2-1, with no clear D. The CDR3 covers 12 residues. V shed 0 bases and J shed 4 bases, with 1 base lying between them. Looked up from germline, CDR1 is LGHNA and CDR2 is YSLEER. The CDR3, as DNA: TGCGCCAGCAGCCAAGATTACAATGAGCAGTTCTTC. It specifies CASSQDYNEQFF.

This clonotype was counted ten times or more. The gene calls are TRBV28 and TRBJ2-5; 10 positions match TRBD1. Trimming removed 3 bases from V and 6 bases from J; junction bases left unmatched: 10. Germline V CDR1 and CDR2: MDHEN, SYDVKM. This CDR3 has 16 residues. The CDR3 DNA reads TGTGCCAGCAGTTTTCCTGGGACAGGGGAAACGCAGACCCAGTACTTC. Residues: CASSFPGTGETQTQYF.

In its sample, this clonotype was seen many times. The CDR3 is CASSPRTFRGGGEQYF. CDR3 nucleotide sequence: TGTGCCAGCAGTCCCAGGACCTTCCGAGGGGGTGGCGAGCAGTACTTC. The chain employs TRBV28 and TRBJ2-7; the D gene is possibly TRBD1 (6 bases). Germline V gene sequence: CDR1 MDHEN, CDR2 SYDVKM. The CDR3 is made up of 16 amino acids. V was clipped by 5 bases and J by 6 bases, with 23 bases between them.

A word on this clonotype: Its ends do not fully match the called genes, so a read error is possible. V gene TRBV6-5 combines with J gene TRBJ2-1; a possible D gene is TRBD1 (6 bases). The CDR3 runs 15 residues. CDR1 is MNHEY and CDR2 is SVGAGI in the germline V gene. This CDR3 is CTSSLTGSSYNEQFF. In nucleotides, the CDR3 is TGTACCAGCAGCCTAACAGGGAGCTCCTACAATGAGCAGTTCTTC.

The sample holds many counts of this clonotype. V usage is TRBV7-3 and J usage is TRBJ1-1; TRBD1 might be the D (5 bases). The CDR3 consists of 12 residues. CDR1 and CDR2 from the germline V gene are SGHTA and FQGTGA. V shed 5 bases and J shed 5 bases, with 9 bases lying between them. CDR3 in amino acids: CASSGGFTEAFF. The DNA for the CDR3 is TGTGCCAGCAGCGGGGGTTTTACTGAAGCTTTCTTT.

This clonotype showed up many times. The CDR3: CASSVSYSYEQYF. Here the CDR3 DNA reads TGTGCCAGCAGTGTTTCTTACTCCTACGAGCAGTACTTC. The chain carries TRBV6-1 and TRBJ2-7; D is uncertain. With 4 bases removed from V and 0 bases from J, the gap between germline ends came to 7 bases. The germline gives CDR1 MNHNS, CDR2 SASEGT. The length of the CDR3 is 13 residues.

This clonotype is labeled as medium-sized (0.01 to 0.1%). The DNA of the CDR3 is TGTGCCAGCAGTTACGGCAGGGACGAAGCGTTCTTC. This gives the protein CASSYGRDEAFF. The rearrangement joins TRBV6-2 or TRBV6-3 to TRBJ2-1, with D perhaps given as TRBD1 or TRBD2 (5 bases each). Germline CDR1 MNHEY, CDR2 SVGEGT. The CDR3 has 12 amino acids. Deletions cut 2 bases from V and 15 bases from J, with 14 bases between.

As to this clonotype: A much larger clone differs by one base, so this may be a read error. The chain uses TRBV7-9 and TRBJ2-7; TRBD2 is a possible D gene (6 bases). With 0 bases removed from V and 1 base from J, the gap between germline ends came to 10 bases. The V gene's germline CDR1 is SEHNR and CDR2 FQNEAQ (reference sequence). The CDR3 contains 15 residues. CDR3 loop: CASSLAGGLSYEQYF. The CDR3 nucleotides are TGTGCCAGCAGCTTAGCGGGGGGTTTGTCCTACGAGCAGTACTTC.

There are many counts of this clonotype. The chain joins TRBV6-6 to TRBJ2-7, with D perhaps matching TRBD1 or TRBD2 (6 bases each). Germline V CDR1 and CDR2: MNHNY, SVGAGI (reference sequence). CDR3 length: 13 amino acids. Trimming cost V 4 bases and J 6 bases, with 13 bases left between them. DNA for the CDR3: TGTGCCAGCAGTTTGGGGGGCCAGGGCGAGCAGTACTTC. Its translation is CASSLGGQGEQYF.

This clonotype was seen at least ten times. This sequence joins TRBV28 and TRBJ1-2; D gene ambiguous. V gave up 10 bases and J gave up 7 bases, with 10 bases separating them. The CDR3 covers 10 residues. Germline CDR1 reads MDHEN; CDR2 reads SYDVKM. Written as DNA, the CDR3 is TGTGCCACTTCGCTAAGTGGCTACACCTTC. It specifies CATSLSGYTF.

There are many counts of this clonotype. CDR3 sequence: CASSRARQDNSPLHF. The CDR3 DNA is TGTGCCAGCAGTCGCGCCAGGCAAGATAATTCACCCCTCCACTTT. The J gene is TRBJ1-6, the V gene TRBV6-6; no clear D gene. Germline lookup yields CDR1 MNHNY and CDR2 SVGAGI (reference sequence). CDR3 length: 15 residues. V shed 5 bases and J shed 5 bases, with 13 bases lying between them.

This clonotype was picked up many times. The chain employs TRBV27 and TRBJ1-2; no definite D call. The CDR3 is made up of 12 amino acids. Trimming removed 3 bases at V and 5 bases at J, with 7 bases between. Per the germline V gene, CDR1 is MNHEY and CDR2 is SMNVEV (reference sequence). The CDR3 DNA reads TGTGCCAGCAGTTTCGGCGGTTATGGCTACACCTTC. Its translation is CASSFGGYGYTF.

In its sample, this clonotype was seen a few times. This chain joins TRBV6-5 and TRBJ2-7, with 11 positions matching TRBD2. The CDR3 sequence is 15 residues long. Trimming at V came to 5 bases and at J to 7 bases, leaving 10 bases not matched to a gene. Germline CDR1 and CDR2: MNHEY and SVGAGI. CDR3 bases: TGTGCCAGCAGTAGACTAGCGGGGACCTCTCGGGAGCAGTACTTC. Translating gives CASSRLAGTSREQYF.

This clonotype was seen ten or more times. V gene TRBV28 combines with J gene TRBJ2-7; TRBD1 agrees at 10 bases. The CDR3 is 15 amino acids. The trim removed 6 bases at V and 4 bases at J, leaving 9 bases unmatched. Germline values: CDR1 MDHEN, CDR2 SYDVKM. CDR3 residues: CASRRDRGPSYEQYF. In DNA form, the CDR3 reads TGTGCCAGCAGGCGGGACAGGGGACCCTCATACGAGCAGTACTTC.

This clonotype was seen at least ten times. This chain links TRBV11-2 with TRBJ2-1, with D perhaps TRBD1 (6 bases). The CDR3 runs to 15 residues. Trimming cost V 2 bases and J 9 bases, with 17 bases left between them. Germline-derived CDR1 and CDR2 are SGHAT and FQNNGV. CDR3 residues: CASSLSGWGRGEQFF. The DNA for the CDR3 is TGTGCCAGCAGCTTAAGCGGTTGGGGGCGAGGTGAGCAGTTCTTC.

In this sample, this clonotype turned up many times. The V gene is TRBV28, the J gene TRBJ2-6, with D uncertain. Between the trimmed V and J ends, which lost 3 bases and 0 bases, there was a span of 9 bases. The CDR3 runs 16 residues. Germline-derived CDR1 and CDR2 are MDHEN and SYDVKM. This chain's CDR3 is CASSLRTFSGANVLTF. The CDR3 DNA reads as TGTGCCAGCAGTTTGCGGACCTTCTCTGGGGCCAACGTCCTGACTTTC.

The chain couples TRBV29-1 to TRBJ1-1; a weak D match, TRBD1 (6 bases). Trimming took off 7 bases at V and 8 bases at J, with 17 bases between the two ends. CDR1 SQVTM and CDR2 ANQGSEA come from the germline V gene. The length of the CDR3 is 12 residues. CDR3 DNA sequence: TGCAGCGCACTAGGACAGACACCCGAAGCTTTCTTT. Translating it yields CSALGQTPEAFF.

This clonotype showed up many times. The V call is TRBV6-6, the J call TRBJ2-7; 7 bases line up with TRBD1. The V gene end was trimmed by 6 bases and the J gene end by 0 bases; junction bases not matched to a gene: 5. Germline-derived CDR1 and CDR2 are MNHNY and SVGAGI (reference sequence). There are 14 residues in the CDR3. The CDR3 region has the DNA TGTGCCAGCAGGATGACAGGGAGCTCCTACGAGCAGTACTTC. Protein product: CASRMTGSSYEQYF.

This clonotype has at least ten counts. The J gene is TRBJ2-7, the V gene TRBV5-4; 7 nucleotides align to TRBD2. The CDR3 covers 15 residues. Germline V CDR1 and CDR2: SGHNT, YYREEE (reference sequence). Germline trimming cut 4 bases from V and 3 bases from J; bases unmatched to any gene: 10. This CDR3 is CASSPEPTSYYEQYF. The CDR3 nucleotides are TGTGCCAGCAGCCCGGAACCGACTAGCTACTACGAGCAGTACTTC. The complete variable domain, with remaining parts taken from reference TRBV5-4 and TRBJ2-7, reads ETGVTQSPTHLIKTRGQQVTLRCSSQSGHNTVSWYQQALGQGPQFIFQYYREEENGRGNFPPRFSGLQFPNYSSELNVNALELDDSALYLCASSPEPTSYYEQYFGPGTRLTVT.

This clonotype has at least ten counts. The genes are TRBV5-4 and TRBJ2-1; 7 bases are a match to TRBD1. The CDR3 has 15 amino acids. The germline V gene encodes CDR1 SGHNT and CDR2 YYREEE (reference sequence). With 4 bases clipped from V and 2 bases from J, the junction kept 6 bases outside the gene matches. The DNA for the CDR3 is TGTGCCAGCAGCACGGGACAGTTCCCCTACAATGAGCAGTTCTTC. This codes for CASSTGQFPYNEQFF.

This clonotype has a count of ten or more. The J gene is TRBJ1-1, the V gene TRBV20-1; no clear D. CDR3 length: 15 amino acids. The germline CDR1 and CDR2 sequences are DFQATT and SNEGSKA (reference sequence). V was clipped by 1 base and J by 1 base, with 13 bases between them. Written as DNA, the CDR3 is TGCAGTGCTAGAGTTGGGTCCTATTCGAACACTGAAGCTTTCTTT. Residues: CSARVGSYSNTEAFF.

Ten or more counts support this clonotype. The rearrangement joins TRBV4-3 to TRBJ2-2; 8 bases agree with TRBD2. CDR3 length: 16 residues. The germline CDR1 and CDR2 sequences are LGHNA and YSLEER. Trimming at V came to 0 bases and at J to 6 bases, leaving 6 bases not matched to a gene. CDR3 nucleotide sequence: TGCGCCAGCAGCCAAGATCGGACTAGCTGGTCCGGGGAGCTGTTTTTT. Translated, it gives CASSQDRTSWSGELFF.

This clonotype was detected ten times or more. The chain carries TRBV18 and TRBJ2-1; no reliable D call. CDR3 length: 11 amino acids. Germline values: CDR1 KGHSH, CDR2 LQKENI. Between the trimmed V and J ends, which lost 7 bases and 6 bases, there was a span of 7 bases. DNA of the CDR3: TGTGCCAGCTTATACCGCAATGAGCAGTTCTTC. Amino acid sequence: CASLYRNEQFF.

In this sample, this clonotype turned up many times. The chain joins TRBV6-5 to TRBJ1-1; tentatively, D is TRBD1 (6 bases). In germline, CDR1 is MNHEY, CDR2 SVGAGI. V was clipped by 6 bases and J by 5 bases, with 16 bases between them. CDR3 length: 14 residues. The CDR3 is CASSHGGGGTEAFF. CDR3 DNA: TGTGCCAGCAGCCACGGAGGGGGAGGAACTGAAGCTTTCTTT.

This chain uses TRBV29-1 with TRBJ1-5, with 7 bases fitting TRBD1. With V trimmed by 6 bases and J by 2 bases, 7 bases remained unmatched. The V gene's germline CDR1 is SQVTM and CDR2 ANQGSEA. The CDR3 spans 14 residues. CDR3 DNA: TGCAGCGTCCGGACAGGAGCGGGCAATCAGCCCCAGCATTTT. As protein: CSVRTGAGNQPQHF.